This T cell receptor beta chain was profiled in a study of T cell changes during pregnancy in multiple sclerosis. This CDR3 has 15 residues. With V trimmed by 4 bases and J by 3 bases, 6 bases remained unmatched. Germline values: CDR1 SGHNT, CDR2 YENEEA. Generated by immunoSEQ multiplex PCR, the TCRdb table keeps only in-frame clones and is missing some. Here the sample spans 25,000 to 35,000 clones, approximately 90% being singletons. This specimen consisted of CD8+ T cells from peripheral blood mononuclear cells, obtained in the second trimester of pregnancy. The gene calls are TRBV11-3 and TRBJ2-1, with 7 bases matching TRBD2. The source of this sequence is a female donor with multiple sclerosis, enrolled in a pregnancy study. CDR3 protein: CASSSRGGGYNEQFF. The CDR3 DNA sequence: TGTGCCAGCAGCTCCCGCGGGGGTGGCTACAATGAGCAGTTCTTC.